This section outlines one T cell receptor (beta chain) sequence together with its context. The sample is drawn from a study of blood T cell repertoires in COVID-19. TCRdb's table, derived via immunoSEQ multiplex PCR, lists solely in-frame clones and lacks some. The table has 250,000 to 300,000 clones, around 83% seen once. This TCR derives from a man at least 80 years old with acute or convalescent COVID-19. The sample taken for sequencing was peripheral blood.

The CDR3 reads CASSQESDWSEQYF. Written as DNA, the CDR3 is TGTGCCAGCAGCCAAGAGTCCGATTGGAGCGAGCAGTACTTC. This chain links TRBV3-1 (or the pseudogene TRBV3-2) with TRBJ2-7; D not certain. Between the trimmed V and J ends, which lost 0 bases and 6 bases, there was a span of 12 bases. Germline assignment: CDR1 LGHDT and CDR2 YNNKEL (reference sequence). The CDR3 is made up of 14 amino acids.